This T cell receptor (beta chain) was sequenced during a study of monozygotic twins with inflammatory bowel disease. This CDR3 is 14 amino acids long. The germline V gene encodes CDR1 LGHNA and CDR2 YSLEER. TCRdb reprocessed the 5' RACE reads; each CDR3 protein has one entry and no DNA is given. The table for this sample gives more than 300,000 distinct CDR3 sequences. Whole blood, unsorted for T cells, was the source of total RNA. The sequence was collected from a human donor with ulcerative colitis or Crohn's disease, or a healthy co-twin of an affected twin (not recorded which). The specimen was blood. V usage is TRBV4-3 and J usage is TRBJ2-5. CDR3 in amino acids: CASSPGGTQETQYF.